This TCR beta chain was identified in a study of spatial heterogeneity in lung cancer. Every TCR cDNA molecule carried a tag that served as a unique molecular identifier. TCRdb re-called the 5' RACE reads through MiXCR, storing one row per CDR3 protein. Counted here are 40,000 to 45,000 distinct CDR3 sequences, nearly 7% occurring once; the ten biggest clones make up 43%. The time point here: sample taken at primary tumor resection. Whole RNA came from tumor, nontumor lung or frozen PBMC and was sequenced without being sorted. This clonotype was seen at least ten times. The length of the CDR3 is 13 residues. Per germline, CDR1 SQVTM and CDR2 ANQGSEA.

Sequencing used PBMCs, obtained at surgery. The chain links TRBV29-1 to TRBJ2-7; weak D call: TRBD1 (5 bases). The clonotype comes from a female donor with early-stage non-small cell lung cancer. CDR3 region: CAARADLDYEQYF. In DNA form, the CDR3 reads TGCGCCGCCAGGGCAGACCTCGACTACGAGCAGTACTTC.